The 6 T cell receptor beta chains below were found in one sample sequenced in a study of regulatory T cells in long-lasting Graves disease. In building TCR beta libraries, iRepertoire HTBI primers were used together with Arm-PCR of CDR3 regions. TCRdb recomputed calls from the multiplex PCR reads with MiXCR, one row per CDR3 protein. The table lists over 350,000 distinct CDR3 sequences, 14% of them singletons. The time point denotes: newly diagnosed GD, antithyroid drugs for less than 3 months. PBMC RNA served as the TCR library source. These data were likewise used in another study, on T cells in Graves' hyperthyroidism and ophthalmopathy.

This specimen was peripheral blood mononuclear cells (PBMCs), taken at new diagnosis, from a patient treated with antithyroid drugs. The receptors originated from a woman between 45 and 60 years old with Graves disease.

This clonotype came up a few times. An end of the junction differs from the germline gene, which may be a read error. This rearrangement joins TRBV2 to TRBJ2-3, with a tentative D call TRBD1 (5 bases). Per germline, CDR1 SNHLY and CDR2 FYNNEI. This CDR3 has 12 residues. CDR3 nucleotide sequence: TGTGCCAGCAGGACAGACACAGGTACGCAGTATTTT. The encoded protein is CASRTDTGTQYF.

Regarding this clonotype: This may come from a read error, since a much larger clone is one base off. The chain employs TRBV6-1 and TRBJ2-5; 7 bases line up with TRBD1. The trim removed 6 bases at V and 11 bases at J, leaving 15 bases unmatched. Germline V gene sequence: CDR1 MNHNS, CDR2 SASEGT. The CDR3 runs 14 residues. The chain's CDR3 is CASRSGTDYNEQYF. The DNA for the CDR3 is TGTGCCAGCAGGTCCGGGACAGATTACAATGAGCAGTACTTC.

The rearrangement joins TRBV20-1 to TRBJ2-7, with no clear D. The CDR3 length is 15 residues. Trimming stripped 0 bases from V and 5 bases from J, with 17 bases between. CDR1 and CDR2 from the germline V gene are DFQATT and SNEGSKA (reference sequence). The DNA for the CDR3 is TGCAGTGCTAGAGATCCTCGGGCCCGGCGGAACGAGCAGTACTTC. As protein: CSARDPRARRNEQYF.

The sample holds many counts of this clonotype. V usage is TRBV5-1 and J usage is TRBJ2-3, with 7 bases lining up with TRBD2. V shed 0 bases and J 3 bases; nucleotides not matched to a gene: 7. The CDR3 is made up of 16 amino acids. The germline CDR1 and CDR2 sequences are SGHRS and YFSETQ. CDR3 DNA sequence: TGCGCCAGCAGCTTGGTCTCGGGAGGCCTTACAGATACGCAGTATTTT. Protein: CASSLVSGGLTDTQYF.

This clonotype came up many times. The chain has TRBV11-1 and TRBJ2-7, with 7 bases identical to TRBD2. CDR3 size: 17 residues. V was pared by 2 bases and J by 3 bases, with 13 bases of the junction left unmatched. CDR1 is SGHAT and CDR2 is FQDESV in the germline V gene (reference sequence). The CDR3: CASSLTNTGTIVYEQYF. As DNA, the CDR3 is TGTGCCAGCAGCTTAACCAATACCGGGACTATAGTCTACGAGCAGTACTTC. Based on the CDR3 plus reference TRBV11-1 and TRBJ2-7, the full variable domain is EAEVAQSPRYKITEKSQAVAFWCDPISGHATLYWYRQILGQGPELLVQFQDESVVDDSQLPKDRFSAERLKGVDSTLKIQPAELGDSAMYLCASSLTNTGTIVYEQYFGPGTRLTVT.

This clonotype was found many times. The CDR3 region is CASSHGVGAMWETQYF. The CDR3 coding sequence is TGCGCCAGCAGCCATGGCGTAGGGGCGATGTGGGAGACCCAGTACTTC. The V gene is TRBV5-1, the J gene TRBJ2-5; possibly TRBD1 for D (5 bases). CDR1 SGHRS and CDR2 YFSETQ come from the germline V gene. This CDR3 has 16 residues. V was pared by 4 bases and J by 5 bases, with 21 bases between.